This T cell receptor (beta chain) was sequenced in a study of Ad26.COV2.S vaccination and SARS-CoV-2 variants. The CDR3 has 15 amino acids. Germline CDR1 and CDR2: SNHLY and FYNNEI. V was clipped by 3 bases and J by 3 bases, with 12 bases between them. Treatment here: around 19 received Ad26.COV2.S at low or high dose, single or two shots; 5 received placebo; per-sample allocation not given. Sample collection was performed on day 63 after the first vaccine or placebo injection. Findings and caveats of the study: Across vaccine and placebo recipients, the breadth of non-spike TCRs was similar.

Sequencing used immunoSEQ multiplex PCR; TCRdb keeps in-frame clones, though not all of them. The sample records more than 300,000 clones, just over 85% being singletons. A note on this clone: The target antigen is unknown.

The clonotype comes from a person aged 18-65 years who received the Ad26.COV2.S COVID-19 vaccine or a placebo. The chain employs TRBV2 and TRBJ1-5; D remains unclear. Sequencing used peripheral blood, obtained in a trial of Ad26.COV2.S vaccine versus placebo. DNA of the CDR3: TGTGCCAGCAGTGATGGAAGGCTTCACAATCAGCCCCAGCATTTT. This codes for CASSDGRLHNQPQHF.